The next 12 T cell receptor beta chains were all read from a single sample in a study of graft-versus-host responses after intestinal transplantation. These receptors have no identified antigens. The repertoire was sequenced with immunoSEQ multiplex PCR; TCRdb's copy has only in-frame clones and lacks some. Of 80,000 to 100,000 clones in the sample, just under 95% were seen once. This material consisted of unstimulated CD8+ T cells sorted from spleen or lymph node cells, taken before transplant. All receptors derive from a human donor who was the organ donor for an intestinal transplant.

CDR3 DNA: TGTGCCAGCAGCTTAGTCGTCAGCAATGAGCAGTTCTTC. It translates to CASSLVVSNEQFF. The chain is built from TRBV7-2 and TRBJ2-1; D uncertain. The CDR3 contains 13 residues. The V gene lost 1 base and the J gene lost 6 bases, with 7 bases spanning the gap. Germline V gene data show CDR1 as SGHTA and CDR2 as FQGNSA. The full variable domain, in which reference TRBV7-2 and TRBJ2-1 provide the parts outside the CDR3, is GAGVSQSPSNKVTEKGKDVELRCDPISGHTALYWYRQSLGQGLEFLIYFQGNSAPDKSGLPSDRFSAERTGGSVSTLTIQRTQQEDSAVYLCASSLVVSNEQFFGPGTRLTVL.

V is TRBV5-4 and J is TRBJ2-1; 7 bases are shared with TRBD1. The CDR3 has 15 amino acids. J lost 2 bases, V lost 4 bases, and 6 bases had no gene match. From germline, CDR1 is SGHNT and CDR2 YYREEE (reference sequence). CDR3 protein: CASSIRQGTYNEQFF. The CDR3 DNA follows: TGTGCCAGCAGCATAAGACAGGGTACCTACAATGAGCAGTTCTTC.

V gene TRBV28 combines with J gene TRBJ1-2; TRBD1 might be the D (5 bases). This CDR3 contains 11 residues. Germline CDR1 and CDR2: MDHEN and SYDVKM. V was trimmed by 6 bases and J by 7 bases, leaving 9 bases between them. The CDR3 DNA sequence: TGTGCCAGCAGCTGGGGGGGTGGCTACACCTTC. Encoded protein: CASSWGGGYTF.

V is TRBV7-3 and J is TRBJ2-1, with D perhaps TRBD2 (5 bases). Germline V gene sequence: CDR1 SGHTA, CDR2 FQGTGA. The CDR3 consists of 15 residues. V was shortened by 4 bases and J by 2 bases, with 12 bases between the two germline ends. CDR3 DNA sequence: TGTGCCAGCAGCTCTCGGGGAAGCACCTACAATGAGCAGTTCTTC. Encoded protein: CASSSRGSTYNEQFF.

The genes are TRBV13 and TRBJ2-3, with D unclear. Germline V lookup: CDR1 PRHDT, CDR2 FYEKMQ (reference sequence). Trimming took off 5 bases at V and 2 bases at J, with 8 bases between the two ends. This CDR3 region has 13 residues. The CDR3 spells CASSPGPTDTQYF. The CDR3 nucleotides read TGTGCCAGCAGCCCTGGCCCCACAGATACGCAGTATTTT. Variable domain in full (rest from reference TRBV13 and TRBJ2-3): AAGVIQSPRHLIKEKRETATLKCYPIPRHDTVYWYQQGPGQDPQFLISFYEKMQSDKGSIPDRFSAQQFSDYHSELNMSSLELGDSALYFCASSPGPTDTQYFGPGTRLTVL.

This chain joins TRBV6-1 and TRBJ2-3, with a possible D match to TRBD2 (5 bases). V was shortened by 2 bases and J by 4 bases, with 13 bases between the two germline ends. The CDR3 covers 15 residues. CDR1 is MNHNS and CDR2 is SASEGT in the germline V gene. The CDR3 DNA reads as TGTGCCAGCAGTGAACTAGGCGGAGGATCAGATACGCAGTATTTT. This translates into CASSELGGGSDTQYF.

The chain recombines TRBV27 with TRBJ2-7; the match to TRBD2 covers 10 bases. Germline loops: CDR1 MNHEY, CDR2 SMNVEV (reference sequence). Unmatched junction bases numbered 10, after V lost 6 bases and J lost 2 bases. The CDR3 runs to 16 residues. The CDR3 is CASRSSSGSLTYEQYF. The CDR3 coding sequence is TGTGCCAGCAGGTCCTCTAGCGGGAGTCTTACCTACGAGCAGTACTTC.

The chain links TRBV5-1 to TRBJ1-2; 7 bases map to TRBD1. The CDR3 is 18 amino acids. V shed 0 bases and J 8 bases; nucleotides not matched to a gene: 19. Germline values: CDR1 SGHRS, CDR2 YFSETQ. CDR3: CASSLDPNRGPRLRGYTF. DNA of the CDR3: TGCGCCAGCAGCTTGGACCCGAACAGGGGCCCGCGTCTTCGAGGCTACACCTTC.

This clone was seen only once. J is TRBJ1-1 and V is TRBV27; perhaps TRBD1 as D (6 bases). This CDR3 has 12 amino acids. The germline V and J ends were trimmed by 6 bases and 7 bases, with 12 bases remaining between them. The V gene's germline CDR1 is MNHEY and CDR2 SMNVEV (reference sequence). Here the CDR3 reads CASRLGANEAFF. As DNA, the CDR3 is TGTGCCAGCAGATTGGGGGCAAATGAAGCTTTCTTT.

This chain connects TRBV27 to TRBJ2-3; TRBD1 aligns across 8 bases. Looked up from germline, CDR1 is MNHEY and CDR2 is SMNVEV (reference sequence). The V gene end was trimmed by 6 bases and the J gene end by 2 bases; junction bases not matched to a gene: 4. The CDR3 has 14 amino acids. The CDR3 spells CASSRTGITDTQYF. In DNA form, the CDR3 reads TGTGCCAGCAGCAGGACAGGGATCACAGATACGCAGTATTTT.

V and J are TRBV11-2 and TRBJ1-1, with D possibly TRBD1 on 5 matching bases. Germline loops: CDR1 SGHAT, CDR2 FQNNGV. There are 13 residues in the CDR3. Trimming pared 4 bases from V and 3 bases from J, leaving 9 bases between. The CDR3 region is CASSSQGYTEAFF. CDR3 sequence (DNA): TGTGCCAGCAGCTCTCAGGGATACACTGAAGCTTTCTTT.

This clone showed up just a few times. The chain couples TRBV19 to TRBJ1-5; weak D call: TRBD1 (6 bases). Germline loops: CDR1 LNHDA, CDR2 SQIVND (reference sequence). The germline V and J ends were trimmed by 4 bases and 4 bases, with 14 bases remaining between them. This CDR3 comprises 15 residues. The chain's CDR3 is CASSTTGIGNQPQHF. DNA of the CDR3: TGTGCCAGTAGTACTACAGGGATAGGTAATCAGCCCCAGCATTTT. The full variable domain, with the rest looked up from reference TRBV19 and TRBJ1-5, is DGGITQSPKYLFRKEGQNVTLSCEQNLNHDAMYWYRQDPGQGLRLIYYSQIVNDFQKGDIAEGYSVSREKKESFPLTVTSAQKNPTAFYLCASSTTGIGNQPQHFGDGTRLSIL.